This entry describes one T cell receptor (beta chain). The sample belongs to a study of T cells of healthy individuals. With 0 bases clipped from V and 4 bases from J, the junction kept 6 bases outside the gene matches. This CDR3 region has 16 residues. Germline V gene sequence: CDR1 SGHRS, CDR2 YFSETQ. TCRdb independently ran MiXCR on the 5' RACE reads; one entry per CDR3 protein. In the table there are around 90,000 distinct CDR3 sequences, 5% of which are singletons. This sequence was found in a female donor in good health. This chain connects TRBV5-1 to TRBJ2-7, with 11 positions matching TRBD2. The CDR3 DNA is TGCGCCAGCAGCTTGGGAACTAGCGGGAGTAGGTACGAGCAGTACTTC. This encodes CASSLGTSGSRYEQYF.